This TCR beta chain was recorded in a study of PD-1 blockade in classical Hodgkin lymphoma. Brentuximab vedotin exposure varied among the patients, all of whom had relapsed after autologous stem cell transplantation. To note about this clone: The antigen remains undetermined.

Study observations and caveats: Repertoire differences lack defined causes, possibly disease activity or prior therapy. Exclusion removed patients who began nivolumab under 1 year after ASCT.

V was pared by 7 bases and J by 4 bases, with 25 bases between. Germline V lookup: CDR1 ENHRY, CDR2 SYGVKD. This CDR3 is built from 17 residues. Data came from immunoSEQ multiplex PCR; TCRdb stores just in-frame clones and leaves some out. The table shows around 45,000 clones, with around nine tenths occurring only once. The sample here was peripheral blood mononuclear cells (PBMCs), taken at baseline. The chain carries TRBV10-3 and TRBJ1-2, with D tentatively TRBD1 (6 bases). The sequence was collected from a human donor with classical Hodgkin lymphoma. CDR3 nucleotide sequence: TGTGCCATCATGTCCAACCCTTTCCGGGACACCTTCTATGGCTACACCTTC. Protein product: CAIMSNPFRDTFYGYTF.